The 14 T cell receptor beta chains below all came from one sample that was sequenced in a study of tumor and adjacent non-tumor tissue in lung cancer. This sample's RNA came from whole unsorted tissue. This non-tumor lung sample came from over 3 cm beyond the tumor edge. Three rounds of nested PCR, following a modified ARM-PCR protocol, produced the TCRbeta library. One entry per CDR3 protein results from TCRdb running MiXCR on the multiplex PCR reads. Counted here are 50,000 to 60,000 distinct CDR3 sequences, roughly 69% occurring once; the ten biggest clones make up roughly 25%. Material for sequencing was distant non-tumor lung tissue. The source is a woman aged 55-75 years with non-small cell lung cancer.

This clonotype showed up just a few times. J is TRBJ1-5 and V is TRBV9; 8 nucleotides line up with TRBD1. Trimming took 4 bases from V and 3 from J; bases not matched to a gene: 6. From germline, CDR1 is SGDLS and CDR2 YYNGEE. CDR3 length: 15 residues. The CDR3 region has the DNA TGTGCCAGCAGCCTATCAGGGGGCAACAATCAGCCCCAGCATTTT. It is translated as CASSLSGGNNQPQHF.

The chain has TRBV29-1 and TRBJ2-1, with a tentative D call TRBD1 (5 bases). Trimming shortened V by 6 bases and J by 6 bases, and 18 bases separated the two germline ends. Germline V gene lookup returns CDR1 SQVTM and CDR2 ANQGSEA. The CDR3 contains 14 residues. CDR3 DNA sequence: TGCAGCGTAGGTTCATGGGGAAGGGGCAATGAGCAGTTCTTC. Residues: CSVGSWGRGNEQFF.

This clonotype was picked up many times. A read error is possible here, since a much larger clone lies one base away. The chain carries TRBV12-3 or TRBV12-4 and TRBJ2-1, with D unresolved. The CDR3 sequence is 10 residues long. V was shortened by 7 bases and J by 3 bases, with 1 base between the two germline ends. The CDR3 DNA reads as TGTGCCAGCAACTACAATGAGCAGTTCTTC. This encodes CASNYNEQFF.

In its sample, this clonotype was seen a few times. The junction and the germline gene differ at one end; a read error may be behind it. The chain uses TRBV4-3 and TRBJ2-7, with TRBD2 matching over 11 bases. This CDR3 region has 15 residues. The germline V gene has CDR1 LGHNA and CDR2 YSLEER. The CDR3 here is CASSQGTSGTYVQYF. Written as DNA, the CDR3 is TGTGCCAGCAGCCAAGGGACTAGCGGAACCTACGTGCAGTACTTC.

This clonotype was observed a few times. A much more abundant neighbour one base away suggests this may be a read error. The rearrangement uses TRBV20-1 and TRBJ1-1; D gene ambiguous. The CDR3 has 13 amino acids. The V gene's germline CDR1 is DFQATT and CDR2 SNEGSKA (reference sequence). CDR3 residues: CSASGLMNIEAFF. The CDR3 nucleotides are TGCAGTGCTAGTGGCCTCATGAACATTGAAGCTTTCTTT.

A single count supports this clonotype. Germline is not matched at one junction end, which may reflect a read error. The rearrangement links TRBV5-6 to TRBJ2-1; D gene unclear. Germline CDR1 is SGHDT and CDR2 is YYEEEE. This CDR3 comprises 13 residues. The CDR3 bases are TGTGCCAACAGCTTGCAGGCTCCCAATGAGCACTTCTTC. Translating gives CANSLQAPNEHFF.

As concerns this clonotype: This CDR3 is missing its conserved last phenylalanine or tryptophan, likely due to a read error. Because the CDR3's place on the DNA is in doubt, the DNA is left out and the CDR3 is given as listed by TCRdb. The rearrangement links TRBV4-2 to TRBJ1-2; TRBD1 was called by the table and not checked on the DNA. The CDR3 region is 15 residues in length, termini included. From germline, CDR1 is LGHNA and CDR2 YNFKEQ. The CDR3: CASSQDGISNYGYTV.

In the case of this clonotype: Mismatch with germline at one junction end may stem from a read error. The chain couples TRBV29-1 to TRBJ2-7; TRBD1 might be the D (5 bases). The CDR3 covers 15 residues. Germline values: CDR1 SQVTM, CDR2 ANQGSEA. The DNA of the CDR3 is TGCAGCGTTGAACCCCGACATGGGGCTTCCTATGAGCAGTACTTC. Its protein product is CSVEPRHGASYEQYF.

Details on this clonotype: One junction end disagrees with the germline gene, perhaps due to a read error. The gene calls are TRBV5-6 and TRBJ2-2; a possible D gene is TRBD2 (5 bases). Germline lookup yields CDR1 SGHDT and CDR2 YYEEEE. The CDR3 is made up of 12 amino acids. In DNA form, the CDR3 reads TGTGGAAGCGGCAGACATACCGGGGAGCTCTTTTTT. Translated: CGSGRHTGELFF. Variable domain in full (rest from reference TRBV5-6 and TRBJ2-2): DAGVTQSPTHLIKTRGQQVTLRCSPKSGHDTVSWYQQALGQGPQFIFQYYEEEERQRGNFPDRFSGHQFPNYSSELNVNALLLGDSALYLCGSGRHTGELFFGEGSRLTVL.

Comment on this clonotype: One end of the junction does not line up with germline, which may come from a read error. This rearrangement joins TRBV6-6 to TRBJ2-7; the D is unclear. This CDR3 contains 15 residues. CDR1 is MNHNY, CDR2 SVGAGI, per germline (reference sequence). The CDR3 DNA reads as TGTGCCAGCATTGAGAGGCGCGATCGGGCTTACGAGCAATACTTC. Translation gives CASIERRDRAYEQYF.

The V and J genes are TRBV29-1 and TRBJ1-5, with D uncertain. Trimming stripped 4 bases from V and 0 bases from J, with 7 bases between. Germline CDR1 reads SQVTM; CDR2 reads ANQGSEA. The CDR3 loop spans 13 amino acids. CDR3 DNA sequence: TGCAGCGTTGTAACAGATAGCAATCAGCCCCAGCATTTT. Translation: CSVVTDSNQPQHF.

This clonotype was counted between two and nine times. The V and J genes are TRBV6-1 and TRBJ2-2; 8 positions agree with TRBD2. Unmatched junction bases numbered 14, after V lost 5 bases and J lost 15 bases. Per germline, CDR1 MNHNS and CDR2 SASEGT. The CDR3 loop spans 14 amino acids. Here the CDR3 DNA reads TGTGCCAGCAGTAGCGGGAGAATGCCGGGGAAGTTGTTTTTT. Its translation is CASSSGRMPGKLFF.

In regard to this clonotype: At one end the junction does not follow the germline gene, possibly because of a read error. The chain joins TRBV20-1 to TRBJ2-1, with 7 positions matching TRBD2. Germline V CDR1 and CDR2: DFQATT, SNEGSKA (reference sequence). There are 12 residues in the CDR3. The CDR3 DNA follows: TGCAGTGCCGGGGAGGGGTGGAATGATCAGTTCTTC. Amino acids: CSAGEGWNDQFF.

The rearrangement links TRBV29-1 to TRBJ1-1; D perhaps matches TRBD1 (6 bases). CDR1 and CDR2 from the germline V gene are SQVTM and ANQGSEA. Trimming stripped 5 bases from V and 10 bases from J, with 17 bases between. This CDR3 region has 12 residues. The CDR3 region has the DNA TGCAGCGTTATACCTCAACAGGGTGCAGCTTTCTTT. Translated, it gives CSVIPQQGAAFF.